Below are 6 T cell receptor beta chains sequenced from a single sample in a study of OX40 agonist ivuxolimab in advanced cancers. Assay used: immunoSEQ multiplex PCR; TCRdb lists only in-frame clones, some missing. This table holds 95,000 to 100,000 clones, 85% to 95% found once. Sequenced material: CD4+ or CD8+ T cells sorted from blood, taken in a trial of the OX40 agonist ivuxolimab. The receptor source for this set is an adult with an advanced solid tumor such as melanoma, head and neck, liver or kidney cancer.

This chain links TRBV15 with TRBJ2-3; no definite D call. The V gene's germline CDR1 is LNHNV and CDR2 YYDKDF (reference sequence). Trimming shortened V by 0 bases and J by 4 bases, and 8 bases separated the two germline ends. The CDR3 is 14 amino acids. The CDR3 reads CATSRDSGADTQYF. As DNA, the CDR3 is TGTGCCACCAGCAGAGATTCCGGCGCAGATACGCAGTATTTT. Together with reference TRBV15 and TRBJ2-3, the CDR3 gives the full variable domain: DAMVIQNPRYQVTQFGKPVTLSCSQTLNHNVMYWYQQKSSQAPKLLFHYYDKDFNNEADTPDNFQSRRPNTSFCFLDIRSPGLGDTAMYLCATSRDSGADTQYFGPGTRLTVL.

The CDR3 sequence: CASSAGTSRLYEQYV. In DNA form, the CDR3 reads TGTGCCAGCAGTGCCGGGACTAGCAGGCTCTACGAGCAGTACGTC. This sequence joins TRBV2 and TRBJ2-7, with TRBD2 matching 9 bases. With 4 bases clipped from V and 3 bases from J, the junction kept 7 bases outside the gene matches. The germline V gene has CDR1 SNHLY and CDR2 FYNNEI. The CDR3 totals 15 residues.

The genes are TRBV6-1 and TRBJ2-7; D may be TRBD2 (5 bases). V was trimmed by 5 bases and J by 3 bases, leaving 8 bases between them. The germline gives CDR1 MNHNS, CDR2 SASEGT. This CDR3 contains 12 residues. The CDR3 region is CASSRAGYEQYV. In nucleotides, the CDR3 is TGTGCCAGCAGTCGGGCGGGCTACGAGCAGTACGTC.

The chain joins TRBV9 to TRBJ2-1, with 8 bases aligning to TRBD2. J lost 0 bases, V lost 2 bases, and 7 bases had no gene match. Germline-derived CDR1 and CDR2 are SGDLS and YYNGEE. This CDR3 is built from 17 residues. The CDR3 coding sequence is TGTGCCAGCAGCGTTGAGGGGCGGGAGGCCTCCTACAATGAGCAGTTCTTC. Its translation: CASSVEGREASYNEQFF. Complete variable domain (other parts from reference TRBV9 and TRBJ2-1): DSGVTQTPKHLITATGQRVTLRCSPRSGDLSVYWYQQSLDQGLQFLIQYYNGEERAKGNILERFSAQQFPDLHSELNLSSLELGDSALYFCASSVEGREASYNEQFFGPGTRLTVL.

J is TRBJ2-1 and V is TRBV19, with 8 bases fitting TRBD1. The CDR3 length is 15 residues. After removal of 4 bases from V and 5 bases from J, the junction contained 7 bases not matched to a gene. Germline CDR1 is LNHDA and CDR2 is SQIVND (reference sequence). The CDR3 sequence: CASSKGQGADNEQFF. The CDR3 DNA sequence: TGTGCCAGTAGTAAAGGACAGGGAGCAGACAATGAGCAGTTCTTC.

The CDR3 region is CASSPTRNTGELFF. CDR3 nucleotide sequence: TGTGCCAGCAGTCCCACTCGGAACACCGGGGAGCTGTTTTTT. This rearrangement joins TRBV7-2 to TRBJ2-2; D remains unclear. The V end lost 6 bases, the J end lost 1 base, and 9 bases lay between the germline ends. Per the germline V gene, CDR1 is SGHTA and CDR2 is FQGNSA. There are 14 residues in the CDR3.